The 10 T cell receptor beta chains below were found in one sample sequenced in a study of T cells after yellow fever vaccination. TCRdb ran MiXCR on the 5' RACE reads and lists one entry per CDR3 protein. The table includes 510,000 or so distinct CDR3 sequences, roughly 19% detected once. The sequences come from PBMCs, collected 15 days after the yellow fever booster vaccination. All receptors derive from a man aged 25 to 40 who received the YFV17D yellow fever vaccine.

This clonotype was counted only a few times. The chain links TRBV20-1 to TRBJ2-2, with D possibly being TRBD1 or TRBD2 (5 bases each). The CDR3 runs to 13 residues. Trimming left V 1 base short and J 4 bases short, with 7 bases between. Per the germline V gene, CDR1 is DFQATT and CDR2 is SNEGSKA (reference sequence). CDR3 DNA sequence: TGCAGTGCTAGAGTTGGGGGCACCGGGGAGCTGTTTTTT. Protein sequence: CSARVGGTGELFF.

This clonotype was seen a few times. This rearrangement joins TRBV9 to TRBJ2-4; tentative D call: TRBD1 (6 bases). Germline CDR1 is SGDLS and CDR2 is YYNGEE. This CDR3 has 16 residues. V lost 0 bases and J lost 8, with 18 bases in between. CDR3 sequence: CASSVASGTKGDIQYF. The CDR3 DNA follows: TGTGCCAGCAGCGTAGCTTCGGGGACAAAAGGGGACATTCAGTACTTC.

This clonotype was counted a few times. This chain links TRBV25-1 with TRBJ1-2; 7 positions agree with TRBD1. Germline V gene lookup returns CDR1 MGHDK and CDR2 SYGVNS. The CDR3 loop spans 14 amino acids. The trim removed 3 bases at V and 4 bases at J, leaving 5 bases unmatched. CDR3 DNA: TGTGCCAGCAGTGATTGGCAGGGGGTCTATGGCTACACCTTC. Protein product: CASSDWQGVYGYTF.

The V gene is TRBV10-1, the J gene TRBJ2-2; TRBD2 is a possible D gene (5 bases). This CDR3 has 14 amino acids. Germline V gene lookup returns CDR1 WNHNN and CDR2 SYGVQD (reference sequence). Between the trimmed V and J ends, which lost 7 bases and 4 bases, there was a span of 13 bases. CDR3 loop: CASTRGFGTGELFF. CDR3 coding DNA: TGCGCCAGCACTCGAGGGTTCGGCACCGGGGAGCTGTTTTTT.

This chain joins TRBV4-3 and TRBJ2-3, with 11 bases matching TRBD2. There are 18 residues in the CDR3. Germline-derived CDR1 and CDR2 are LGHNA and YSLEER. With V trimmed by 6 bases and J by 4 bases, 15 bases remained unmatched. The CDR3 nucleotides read TGCGCCAGCAGTCTCTCAACCGCAACTAGCGGGAGATCAGATACGCAGTATTTT. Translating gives CASSLSTATSGRSDTQYF.

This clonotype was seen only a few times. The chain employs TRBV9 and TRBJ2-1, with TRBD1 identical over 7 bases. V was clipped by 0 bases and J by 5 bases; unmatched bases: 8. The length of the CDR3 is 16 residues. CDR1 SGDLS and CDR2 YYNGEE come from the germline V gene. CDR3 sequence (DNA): TGTGCCAGCAGCGTAGAAGGGACAGCCCTACACAATGAGCAGTTCTTC. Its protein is CASSVEGTALHNEQFF. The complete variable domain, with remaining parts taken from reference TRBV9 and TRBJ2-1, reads DSGVTQTPKHLITATGQRVTLRCSPRSGDLSVYWYQQSLDQGLQFLIQYYNGEERAKGNILERFSAQQFPDLHSELNLSSLELGDSALYFCASSVEGTALHNEQFFGPGTRLTVL.

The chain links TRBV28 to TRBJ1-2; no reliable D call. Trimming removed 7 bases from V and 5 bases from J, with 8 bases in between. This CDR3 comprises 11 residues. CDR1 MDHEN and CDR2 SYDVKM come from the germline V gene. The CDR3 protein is CASTQQYGYTF. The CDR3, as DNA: TGTGCCAGCACTCAACAGTATGGCTACACCTTC.

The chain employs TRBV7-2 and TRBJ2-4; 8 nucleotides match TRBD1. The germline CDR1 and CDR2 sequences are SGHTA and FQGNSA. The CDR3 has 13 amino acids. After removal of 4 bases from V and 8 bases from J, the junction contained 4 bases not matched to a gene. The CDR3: CASSYTTGDIQYF. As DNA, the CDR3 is TGTGCCAGCAGCTACACGACAGGGGACATTCAGTACTTC.

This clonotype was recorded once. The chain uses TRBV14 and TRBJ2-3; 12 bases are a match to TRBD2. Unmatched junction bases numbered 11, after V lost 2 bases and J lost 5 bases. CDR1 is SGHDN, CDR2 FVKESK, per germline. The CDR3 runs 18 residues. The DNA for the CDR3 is TGTGCCAGCAGCCAATTCTCAAGCCTACTAGCGGGAGGAGATACGCAGTATTTT. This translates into CASSQFSSLLAGGDTQYF.

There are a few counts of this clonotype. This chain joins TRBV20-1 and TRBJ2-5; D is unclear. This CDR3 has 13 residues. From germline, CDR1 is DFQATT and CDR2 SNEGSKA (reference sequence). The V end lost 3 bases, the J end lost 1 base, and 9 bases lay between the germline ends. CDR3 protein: CSASGPAQETQYF. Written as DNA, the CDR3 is TGCAGTGCTAGTGGACCGGCCCAAGAGACCCAGTACTTC.